The T cell receptor beta chain under discussion was sequenced for a study of control samples from healthy donors and cancer patients. Using immunoSEQ multiplex PCR, the repertoire was profiled, and TCRdb retains in-frame clones only, with some absent. The data hold 100,000 or so clones, with 83% observed a single time. Looked up from germline, CDR1 is LNHDA and CDR2 is SQIVND (reference sequence). The CDR3 is 13 amino acids. V gave up 4 bases and J gave up 5 bases, with 12 bases separating them. This rearrangement joins TRBV19 to TRBJ2-7; D gene unclear. The receptor was derived from a woman between 50 and 59 years old in good health. What was sequenced was blood. The DNA for the CDR3 is TGTGCCAGTAGTACCGCCGCCCGGGACGAGCAGTACTTC. This sequence encodes CASSTAARDEQYF.